These T cell receptor beta chains were read from a single sample in a study of blood T cell repertoires in COVID-19. The repertoire was sequenced with immunoSEQ multiplex PCR; TCRdb's copy has only in-frame clones and lacks some. The sample contains about 180,000 clones, approximately 82% of which appear only once. The source material was PBMCs or T cells enriched from blood (not recorded which). These receptors were obtained from a man in his 60s who had recovered from COVID-19. The CDR3 runs from the conserved cysteine through the conserved F or W. D genes are given only for firm matches. The size field is filled for only some rows; it gives once, few, many or a size class.

TRBV5-1	NA	TRBJ2-5	TRBD2	TGCGCCAGCAGCTTGCTGGGACTAGCGGAAGAGACCCAGTACTTC	CASSLLGLAEETQYF
TRBV25-1	once	TRBJ2-6	NA	TGTGCCAGCAGTCTCCACAGGGCCGGGGCCAACGTCCTGACTTTC	CASSLHRAGANVLTF
TRBV5-1	many	TRBJ1-6	TRBD1	TGCGCCAGCAGCTTGGCCGGGACAGCGAATAGTGGGTATAATTCACCCCTCCACTTT	CASSLAGTANSGYNSPLHF
TRBV11-3	few	TRBJ2-5	TRBD2	TGTGCCAGCAGCATATCTAGCGGAGGGCAACAAGAGACCCAGTACTTC	CASSISSGGQQETQYF
TRBV7-9	few	TRBJ1-3	NA	TGTGCCAGCAGCGAAGACAGAAGCTCTGGAAACACCATATATTTT	CASSEDRSSGNTIYF
TRBV28	few	TRBJ1-5	NA	TGTGCCAGCTCCCAAGGGGGTGACAATCAGCCCCAGCATTTT	CASSQGGDNQPQHF
TRBV6-6	NA	TRBJ2-3	TRBD2	TGTGCCAGCCAGAGCGGGGCCCTCACAGATACGCAGTATTTT	CASQSGALTDTQYF
TRBV6-2/TRBV6-3	NA	TRBJ1-5	NA	TGTGCCAGCAGTTACTCAAAGGGGTCTGGTCAGCCCCAGCATTTT	CASSYSKGSGQPQHF
TRBV2	few	TRBJ2-7	NA	TGTGCCAGCAGTGGTAGGGACTTTTCCTCCGAGCAGTACTTC	CASSGRDFSSEQYF
TRBV24-1	once	TRBJ2-1	TRBD2	TGTGCCACCAGTGCTGCTAGCGGGACATCCTCCTACAATGAGCAGTTCTTC	CATSAASGTSSYNEQFF
TRBV9	few	TRBJ1-5	NA	TGTGCCAGCAGCCCAGGGGCGGGGGATGGCAATCAGCCCCAGCATTTT	CASSPGAGDGNQPQHF
TRBV7-8	few	TRBJ2-7	NA	TGTGCCAGCAGCTCACTCTCACAGGGAGAGCAGTACTTC	CASSSLSQGEQYF
TRBV25-1	NA	TRBJ2-1	TRBD2	TGTGCCAGCAGTGTTTCTAGCGGGCCCTACAATGAGCAGTTCTTC	CASSVSSGPYNEQFF
TRBV2	NA	TRBJ2-7	TRBD2	TGTGCCAGCATTCGACTCGGACTAGCGGGGGGACGCTACGAGCAGTACTTC	CASIRLGLAGGRYEQYF
TRBV4-1	NA	TRBJ2-1	NA	TGCGCCAGCAGCCAAGGGTCTGGCGGAACCTCCTTCAATGAGCAGTTCTTC	CASSQGSGGTSFNEQFF
TRBV7-9	NA	TRBJ2-1	TRBD1	TGTGCCAGCAACTTACGCAGGGGGCTGAGAAATGAGCAGTTCTTC	CASNLRRGLRNEQFF